This paragraph covers one T cell receptor (beta chain) sequence. The sample belongs to a study of CD8 T cells in Susac syndrome. V was cut by 0 bases and J by 7 bases, with 13 bases left in between. Germline CDR1 reads SGHRS; CDR2 reads YFSETQ. This CDR3 has 15 amino acids. With random hexamers, about 0.45 to 1 ug RNA was reverse transcribed. immunoSEQ multiplex PCR amplified TCR beta CDR3 across 54 Vbeta, 13 Jbeta. TCRdb redid the calling of the immunoSEQ multiplex PCR reads with MiXCR, one entry per CDR3 protein. Among about 210,000 distinct CDR3 sequences listed, roughly 96% were seen once. The authors negatively isolated CD8+ and CD4+ T cells and FACS-enriched TEMRA cells.

The source is a human donor in good health. V usage is TRBV5-1 and J usage is TRBJ1-4; maybe TRBD1 (6 bases). The sequenced material came from CD4+ T cells from PBMCs. CDR3 coding DNA: TGCGCCAGCAGCTTGGCCTCAGGGGCCCGTGAAAAACTGTTTTTT. Its translation is CASSLASGAREKLFF.